Below are 3 T cell receptor beta chains sequenced from a single sample in a study of PD-1 blockade in classical Hodgkin lymphoma. All trial patients relapsed after autologous stem cell transplantation. Repertoires were generated with immunoSEQ multiplex PCR, while TCRdb's copy carries only in-frame clones and drops some. In the table there are around 39,000 clones, over 65% of which are singletons. The input for sequencing was peripheral blood mononuclear cells (PBMCs), taken before the second cycle of nivolumab. These receptors came from a human donor with classical Hodgkin lymphoma.

J is TRBJ1-6 and V is TRBV6-5; possibly TRBD1 for D (5 bases). This CDR3 contains 14 residues. Per germline, CDR1 MNHEY and CDR2 SVGAGI. The V end lost 6 bases, the J end lost 10 bases, and 16 bases lay between the germline ends. CDR3 sequence (DNA): TGTGCCAGCAGCCCCCGGGGCCGGGACTCACCCCTCCACTTT. Its translation: CASSPRGRDSPLHF.

The chain carries TRBV18 and TRBJ2-3; 9 bases fit TRBD2. This CDR3 region has 18 residues. Germline values: CDR1 KGHSH, CDR2 LQKENI. J was trimmed by 6 bases and V by 1 base; bases with no gene match: 14. The CDR3 sequence: CASSPRGVSGGVFDTQYF. DNA of the CDR3: TGTGCCAGCTCACCACGGGGTGTTAGCGGGGGCGTTTTCGATACGCAGTATTTT.

The genes are TRBV4-2 and TRBJ2-1; 10 bases fit TRBD2. The V gene end was trimmed by 2 bases and the J gene end by 0 bases; junction bases not matched to a gene: 1. The germline CDR1 and CDR2 sequences are LGHNA and YNFKEQ. The CDR3 runs to 16 residues. This CDR3 is CASSQQRGGSYNEQFF. In DNA, the CDR3 is TGTGCCAGCAGCCAACAGCGGGGGGGCTCCTACAATGAGCAGTTCTTC.